The next 20 T cell receptor beta chains were all read from a single sample in a study of blood T cell repertoires in COVID-19. Only in-frame clones appear in the TCRdb table, and some are missing; sequencing was by immunoSEQ multiplex PCR. The sample consists of fewer than 250,000 clones, around 86% of them appearing once. Sample: PBMCs or T cells enriched from blood (not recorded which). The receptors originated from a woman between 45 and 60 years old with acute COVID-19.

This chain joins TRBV6-2 or TRBV6-3 and TRBJ1-6; D gene uncertain. Deletions cut 2 bases from V and 8 bases from J, with 13 bases between. This CDR3 is built from 15 residues. CDR1 is MNHEY, CDR2 SVGEGT, per germline. The CDR3 DNA follows: TGTGCCAGCAGTTACCCACAGAGCCTTGATTCACCCCTCCACTTT. This gives the protein CASSYPQSLDSPLHF.

The gene calls are TRBV4-2 and TRBJ2-1, with 10 bases that match TRBD2. The V and J ends lost 0 bases and 4 bases, in that order; junction bases with no gene match: 9. Germline V gene data show CDR1 as LGHNA and CDR2 as YNFKEQ. This CDR3 contains 18 residues. CDR3 residues: CASSQDRGSGRIYNEQFF. The CDR3, as DNA: TGTGCCAGCAGCCAAGATCGAGGTAGCGGGAGGATTTACAATGAGCAGTTCTTC.

The chain couples TRBV5-1 to TRBJ2-2; D is undetermined. This CDR3 has 15 amino acids. Germline V lookup: CDR1 SGHRS, CDR2 YFSETQ. V was trimmed by 1 base and J by 4 bases, leaving 11 bases between them. The CDR3 DNA sequence: TGCGCCAGCAGCTTGTTGGCTACGGGCACCGGGGAGCTGTTTTTT. As protein: CASSLLATGTGELFF.

There are a few counts of this clone. The chain carries TRBV27 and TRBJ1-1; D is ambiguous. The CDR3 totals 18 residues. Trimming removed 0 bases at V and 1 base at J, with 18 bases between. The germline V gene encodes CDR1 MNHEY and CDR2 SMNVEV (reference sequence). The CDR3 here is CASSLSSVSASRNTEAFF. In nucleotides, the CDR3 is TGTGCCAGCAGTTTATCGAGTGTAAGTGCAAGTCGGAACACTGAAGCTTTCTTT.

The chain links TRBV29-1 to TRBJ1-3; maybe TRBD1 (6 bases). The CDR3 has 14 residues. With 7 bases removed from V and 0 bases from J, the gap between germline ends came to 13 bases. Germline CDR1 and CDR2: SQVTM and ANQGSEA. CDR3 sequence: CSARQAGSGNTIYF. In DNA, the CDR3 is TGCAGCGCGAGACAGGCAGGCTCTGGAAACACCATATATTTT.

This chain uses TRBV5-1 with TRBJ2-1; TRBD1 might be the D (6 bases). The length of the CDR3 is 17 residues. Germline values: CDR1 SGHRS, CDR2 YFSETQ. The ends were cut back, 0 bases at V and 7 bases at J, with 20 bases in the middle. For the CDR3, the DNA is TGCGCCAGCAGCTTGGCCGATAATCACAGGGATTCGAATGAGCAGTTCTTC. It codes for CASSLADNHRDSNEQFF. The variable domain in full, completed from reference TRBV5-1 and TRBJ2-1, reads KAGVTQTPRYLIKTRGQQVTLSCSPISGHRSVSWYQQTPGQGLQFLFEYFSETQRNKGNFPGRFSGRQFSNSRSEMNVSTLELGDSALYLCASSLADNHRDSNEQFFGPGTRLTVL.

This chain joins TRBV9 and TRBJ2-2; no firm D call. The V gene's germline CDR1 is SGDLS and CDR2 YYNGEE. Trimming removed 4 bases at V and 8 bases at J, with 12 bases between. The CDR3 spans 13 residues. DNA of the CDR3: TGTGCCAGCAGCTACTCGGTTGTGGGGGAGCTGTTTTTT. Its translation is CASSYSVVGELFF.

This clone was found a few times. The V and J genes are TRBV6-4 and TRBJ2-2; TRBD1 matches at 8 bases. V shed 6 bases and J 5 bases; nucleotides not matched to a gene: 5. Germline loops: CDR1 MRHNA, CDR2 SNTAGT. CDR3 length equals 14 residues. The CDR3, as DNA: TGTGCCAGCAGGACAGGGGCAGAGACCGGGGAGCTGTTTTTT. Encoded protein: CASRTGAETGELFF.

The V and J genes are TRBV15 and TRBJ2-2; the D gene is possibly TRBD1 (6 bases). CDR3 size: 16 residues. Germline V lookup: CDR1 LNHNV, CDR2 YYDKDF (reference sequence). With 0 bases removed from V and 5 bases from J, the gap between germline ends came to 13 bases. The CDR3: CATSRDYGTNTGELFF. For the CDR3, the DNA is TGTGCCACCAGCAGAGATTACGGGACAAATACCGGGGAGCTGTTTTTT. The full variable domain, rest sourced from reference TRBV15 and TRBJ2-2, is DAMVIQNPRYQVTQFGKPVTLSCSQTLNHNVMYWYQQKSSQAPKLLFHYYDKDFNNEADTPDNFQSRRPNTSFCFLDIRSPGLGDTAMYLCATSRDYGTNTGELFFGEGSRLTVL.

The chain combines TRBV14 with TRBJ2-1, with 8 bases aligning to TRBD1. Trimming took 1 base from V and 0 from J; bases not matched to a gene: 14. The CDR3 is 20 residues long. Germline CDR1 is SGHDN and CDR2 is FVKESK. Here the CDR3 reads CASSQGKGTGHPSSYNEQFF. In nucleotides, the CDR3 is TGTGCCAGCAGCCAAGGGAAGGGGACAGGCCACCCGAGCTCCTACAATGAGCAGTTCTTC.

With regard to this clone: Other DNA sequences in the same sample also yield this CDR3. The chain recombines TRBV7-2 with TRBJ2-5; TRBD2 aligns across 7 bases. The V segment lost 0 bases and the J segment 5 bases; nucleotides outside the gene matches: 3. The CDR3 totals 14 residues. Germline V lookup: CDR1 SGHTA, CDR2 FQGNSA. CDR3 protein: CASSLAGGGETQYF. For the CDR3, the DNA is TGTGCCAGCAGCTTAGCGGGGGGAGGGGAGACCCAGTACTTC.

As regards this clone: Relative to the germline gene, one junction end is altered; a read error may explain this. This chain connects TRBV4-3 to TRBJ1-1; 8 bases map to TRBD1. This CDR3 spans 15 amino acids. Germline assignment: CDR1 LGHNA and CDR2 YSLEER. The DNA of the CDR3 is TGCGCCAGCAGCCAATTCAGGGGGCTGAAGACTGAAGCTTTCTTT. This codes for CASSQFRGLKTEAFF.

The chain employs TRBV10-3 and TRBJ1-5; TRBD1 matches 7 bases. The CDR3 is 16 residues long. Trimming at V came to 3 bases and at J to 7 bases, leaving 12 bases not matched to a gene. CDR1 ENHRY and CDR2 SYGVKD come from the germline V gene. The CDR3 region has the DNA TGTGCCATCAGTGACGGGGGACAGCTCGGCGGGCAGCCCCAGCATTTT. It yields the protein CAISDGGQLGGQPQHF.

This chain connects TRBV28 to TRBJ1-3, with D tentatively TRBD1 (6 bases). Germline CDR1 is MDHEN and CDR2 is SYDVKM. The V and J ends lost 8 bases and 0 bases respectively, with 14 bases between them. The CDR3 sequence is 15 residues long. Here the CDR3 DNA reads TGTGCCAGCTATTCCGGGACAAACTCTGGAAACACCATATATTTT. Translated, it gives CASYSGTNSGNTIYF.

The chain combines TRBV6-5 with TRBJ2-7, with TRBD2 as a possible D gene (6 bases). Germline-derived CDR1 and CDR2 are MNHEY and SVGAGI. The V gene lost 6 bases and the J gene lost 3 bases, with 18 bases spanning the gap. This CDR3 contains 15 residues. CDR3 in DNA: TGTGCCAGCAGACCCAAACCGGGGGTTAACTACGAGCAGTACTTC. Its translation: CASRPKPGVNYEQYF.

V usage is TRBV19 and J usage is TRBJ2-5; 11 bases match TRBD2. The length of the CDR3 is 15 residues. V shed 3 bases, J shed 2 bases, and the junction held 2 bases outside the gene matches. The germline V gene has CDR1 LNHDA and CDR2 SQIVND (reference sequence). The CDR3, as DNA: TGTGCCAGTAGTATGGGACTAGCGGTTCAAGAGACCCAGTACTTC. It encodes CASSMGLAVQETQYF.

The rearrangement uses TRBV5-1 and TRBJ2-5, with D possibly matching TRBD2 (6 bases). Germline CDR1 is SGHRS and CDR2 is YFSETQ. The CDR3 spans 15 residues. Between the trimmed V and J ends, which lost 2 bases and 5 bases, there was a span of 16 bases. CDR3 residues: CASSFHRRASETQYF. CDR3 bases: TGCGCCAGCAGCTTCCACAGGAGGGCCTCCGAGACCCAGTACTTC.

V usage is TRBV9 and J usage is TRBJ2-1; TRBD2 matches at 9 bases. The CDR3 length is 15 residues. V trimming: 3 bases; J trimming: 7 bases; junction bases outside the gene matches: 8. The germline V gene has CDR1 SGDLS and CDR2 YYNGEE. The CDR3 DNA reads as TGTGCCAGCAGCGGAATAGCGGGAGTAGGGAATGAGCAGTTCTTC. Its translation: CASSGIAGVGNEQFF.

The J gene is TRBJ2-2, the V gene TRBV3-1 (or the pseudogene TRBV3-2), with D perhaps matching TRBD2 (5 bases). The V end lost 4 bases, the J end lost 8 bases, and 8 bases lay between the germline ends. The CDR3 runs 12 residues. Germline assignment: CDR1 LGHDT and CDR2 YNNKEL (reference sequence). The CDR3 loop is CASSPPGGELFF. CDR3 in DNA: TGTGCCAGCAGCCCCCCGGGGGGGGAGCTGTTTTTT.

The chain couples TRBV12-3 or TRBV12-4 to TRBJ1-2; no definite D call. The CDR3 extends over 12 amino acids. V lost 4 bases to trimming and J lost 8 bases, with 11 bases between them. The CDR3 protein is CASSSSPGGYTF. In DNA, the CDR3 is TGTGCCAGCAGTTCGAGTCCGGGAGGCTACACCTTC.